This is a list of T cell receptor beta chains from one sample in a study of CD8 T cells in ankylosing spondylitis. TCRdb fed the 5' RACE reads into MiXCR, producing one record per CDR3 protein. The data contain fewer than 500,000 distinct CDR3 sequences, 20% to 30% of them seen just once; the ten biggest clones take up roughly 0.8%. Sequencing used blood, either unsorted or a sorted T cell fraction (not recorded which). Receptor source: a male donor with ankylosing spondylitis. The CDR3 runs from the conserved cysteine through the conserved F or W. A D gene is named only where the DNA matches it firmly. Some rows mark clone size as missing; the rest say once, few, many or name a class of expanded clone.

J gene,clone size,D gene,V gene,CDR3 DNA,CDR3 protein
TRBJ2-1,-,TRBD2,TRBV5-1,TGCGCCAGCAGCGGTACGACTAGCGTCAACAATGAGCAGTTCTTC,CASSGTTSVNNEQFF
TRBJ1-6,-,-,TRBV5-1,TGCGCCAGCAGCTTGGATACGGGAGGATCACCCCTCCACTTT,CASSLDTGGSPLHF
TRBJ1-2,few,-,TRBV30,TGTGCCTGGAGTGTAATGGAACAGGGAATCTATGGCTACACCTTC,CAWSVMEQGIYGYTF
TRBJ2-1,few,-,TRBV30,TGTGCCTGGAGTGGTGGGAGACCCCCCTCCTACAATGAGCAGTTCTTC,CAWSGGRPPSYNEQFF
TRBJ2-7,-,-,TRBV25-1,TGTGCCAGCAGTGAACAGGAAAGCTCCTACGAGCAGTACTTC,CASSEQESSYEQYF
TRBJ1-4,-,-,TRBV5-8,TGTGCCAGCAGCTTGGGAGAGGTTTCTAATGAAAAACTGTTTTTT,CASSLGEVSNEKLFF
TRBJ1-1,-,-,TRBV5-1,TGCGCCAGCAGCCGAGACCTGAACACTGAAGCTTTCTTT,CASSRDLNTEAFF
TRBJ2-3,-,TRBD2,TRBV20-1,TGCAGTGCTAGAGATTATCTAGCGGGTGGCACAGATACGCAGTATTTT,CSARDYLAGGTDTQYF
TRBJ2-3,few,-,TRBV12-3/TRBV12-4,TGTGCCAGCAGTTTGAGCTGGGGCGCTGTCACAGATACGCAGTATTTT,CASSLSWGAVTDTQYF
TRBJ2-4,-,-,TRBV30,TGTGCCTGGGGAAATATAGCCAAAAACATTCAGTACTTC,CAWGNIAKNIQYF
TRBJ1-2,few,-,TRBV29-1,TGCAGCTCAAGAAGGGGGGGATCGGGCTACACCTTC,CSSRRGGSGYTF
TRBJ2-2,-,TRBD2,TRBV27,TGTGCCAGCAGTTTTAAGGCTAGCGGGAGTCCCGGGGAGCTGTTTTTT,CASSFKASGSPGELFF
TRBJ2-5,few,-,TRBV9,TGTGCCAGCAGCGTAGATCTAGAGACCCAGTACTTC,CASSVDLETQYF
TRBJ2-7,-,TRBD2,TRBV23-1,TGCGCCAGCAGGGAGACTAGCGGAGACGTGGGGCAGTACTTC,CASRETSGDVGQYF
TRBJ2-3,-,TRBD2,TRBV5-1,TGCGCCAGCAGCTTGGATGGACTAGCGGTCACAGATACGCAGTATTTT,CASSLDGLAVTDTQYF
TRBJ2-5,few,TRBD1,TRBV11-2,TGTGCCAGCAGCAGTACTCGACAGGGCCGGGAGACCCAGTACTTC,CASSSTRQGRETQYF
TRBJ1-5,-,-,TRBV5-5,TGTGCCAGCAGCCCGGGGGTAGCGGATCAGCCCCAGCATTTT,CASSPGVADQPQHF
TRBJ2-1,-,TRBD2,TRBV12-3/TRBV12-4,TGTGCCAGCAGTTTACGGACTAGATACGCAAATGAGCAGTTCTTC,CASSLRTRYANEQFF
TRBJ1-5,-,-,TRBV4-1,TGCGCCAGCATTGACAGGTACCCTAGCAATCAGCCCCAGCATTTT,CASIDRYPSNQPQHF
TRBJ1-5,-,-,TRBV7-9,TGTGCCAGCAGCTTAGGTGGGGCGATCAATCAGCCCCAGCATTTT,CASSLGGAINQPQHF
TRBJ1-2,few,TRBD1,TRBV28,TGTGCCAGCAGTTCCTCTGCCACATGGACAGGGGACTATGGCTACACCTTC,CASSSSATWTGDYGYTF
TRBJ2-1,-,-,TRBV12-3/TRBV12-4,TGTGCCAGCAGTCGGCCCGAGGCCCCCCAGGTTGAGCAGTTCTTC,CASSRPEAPQVEQFF
TRBJ1-1,few,-,TRBV12-3/TRBV12-4,TGTGCCAGCAGTCTCCTTAGGGACACTGAAGCTTTCTTT,CASSLLRDTEAFF
TRBJ1-4,-,-,TRBV5-1,TGCGCCAGCAGCCGGGGCGACGGGAATGAAAAACTGTTTTTT,CASSRGDGNEKLFF
TRBJ2-1,few,-,TRBV12-3/TRBV12-4,TGTGCCAGCAGTTTCTGGGCAGGGGGAGCGGGAGACCCCTACAATGAGCAGTTCTTC,CASSFWAGGAGDPYNEQFF
TRBJ1-5,-,-,TRBV7-2,TGTGCCAGCAGCTTAGCGCGGGGGCCTAATCAGCCCCAGCATTTT,CASSLARGPNQPQHF
TRBJ2-3,few,TRBD2,TRBV12-3/TRBV12-4,TGTGCCAGCGCTAGCGGGGGAACAGATACGCAGTATTTT,CASASGGTDTQYF
TRBJ2-2,-,TRBD2,TRBV7-7,TGTGCCAGCAGCCCGACTAGCGGGTTCGGGGAGCTGTTTTTT,CASSPTSGFGELFF
TRBJ1-5,-,-,TRBV15,TGTGCCACCAGCAGAAAAAGCAATCAGCCCCAGCATTTT,CATSRKSNQPQHF
TRBJ2-1,few,TRBD2,TRBV27,TGTGCCAGCAGTTTAGCGGGAGCGTACTCCTACAATGAGCAGTTCTTC,CASSLAGAYSYNEQFF
TRBJ1-2,few,-,TRBV7-9,TGTGCCAGCAGCTTGAAGGACACATACCGTTCTAACTATGGCTACACCTTC,CASSLKDTYRSNYGYTF
TRBJ1-4,few,-,TRBV15,TGTGCCACCAGCAGAGATCTAGGGAGTAGTGAAAAACTGTTTTTT,CATSRDLGSSEKLFF
TRBJ2-1,-,TRBD2,TRBV2,TGTGCCAGCACCCGACTAGCGGGTCCATACAATGAGCAGTTCTTC,CASTRLAGPYNEQFF
TRBJ1-1,-,-,TRBV3-1,TGTGCCAGCAGCCAAGATTCTCGAGAAGCTTTCTTT,CASSQDSREAFF
TRBJ1-2,-,-,TRBV20-1,TGCAGTGCTACCCATGGAGGGGGTTATGGCTACACCTTC,CSATHGGGYGYTF
TRBJ1-5,-,-,TRBV5-1,TGCGCCAGCAGAGGGACACTGGATCAGCCCCAGCATTTT,CASRGTLDQPQHF
TRBJ2-3,-,TRBD2,TRBV20-1,TGCAGTGCCACAGCGGGAGGGGGTGGTAATACGCAGTATTTT,CSATAGGGGNTQYF
TRBJ2-3,-,-,TRBV12-3/TRBV12-4,TGTGCCAGCAGTCCAGTATCCGGCGGCGATACGCAGTATTTT,CASSPVSGGDTQYF
TRBJ2-2,-,TRBD1,TRBV11-2,TGTGCCAGCAGCCGGGACAGGGTCCCCGGGGAGCTGTTTTTT,CASSRDRVPGELFF
TRBJ2-1,once,-,TRBV6-4,TGTGCCAGCAGCCGAACAGGAGAGTCCCAGCAGTTCTTC,CASSRTGESQQFF
TRBJ1-5,-,-,TRBV7-2,TGTGCCTCCACTCGTGGGGATCAGAGTCAGCCCCAGCATTTT,CASTRGDQSQPQHF
TRBJ1-2,few,-,TRBV10-3,TGTGCCATCACCAAGCGGGGGGGAGAGGATGGCTACACCTTC,CAITKRGGEDGYTF
TRBJ2-6,-,-,TRBV18,TGTGCCAGCTCACCGGTAATTGGGGCCAACGTCCTGACTTTC,CASSPVIGANVLTF
TRBJ1-2,few,-,TRBV6-5,TGTGCCAGCAGTTACGTCGGGCAGGGAGACTATGGCTACACCTTC,CASSYVGQGDYGYTF
TRBJ2-2,-,-,TRBV7-2,TGTGCCAGCAGCTTAGTAGGGACGGGCACCGGGGAGCTGTTTTTT,CASSLVGTGTGELFF
TRBJ2-2,few,TRBD1,TRBV7-7,TGTGCCAGCACCGTAGGGACAGGGGATGGCGGGGAGCTGTTTTTT,CASTVGTGDGGELFF
TRBJ1-2,few,-,TRBV30,TGTGCCTGGAGTGGTTACACTCCCTATGGCTACACCTTC,CAWSGYTPYGYTF
TRBJ1-1,few,-,TRBV4-1,TGCGCCAGCAGCTACCGACCGAACACTGAAGCTTTCTTT,CASSYRPNTEAFF
TRBJ2-5,-,-,TRBV3-1,TGTGCCAGCACCCAGACTAGAGAAGAGACCCAGTACTTC,CASTQTREETQYF
TRBJ2-6,few,TRBD2,TRBV5-4,TGTGCCAGCAGCTTGGGACTAGCGGGAGGCTCTTATCCCCTAATCTCTGGGGCCAACGTCCTGACTTTC,CASSLGLAGGSYPLISGANVLTF
TRBJ2-7,few,-,TRBV10-2,TGCGCCAGCAGCACACAGTCAACAGCGGGCGAGCAGTACTTC,CASSTQSTAGEQYF
TRBJ1-4,-,-,TRBV15,TGTGCCACCAGCAGAGATCTGGCTAATGAAAAACTGTTTTTT,CATSRDLANEKLFF
TRBJ2-5,-,-,TRBV5-4,TGTGCCAGCAGCCCCGGACTCTCGCCCTTGGAGACCCAGTACTTC,CASSPGLSPLETQYF
TRBJ1-1,-,TRBD1,TRBV10-2,TGCGCCAGCAGTGAGTCAAGGACAGGTGAAGCTTTCTTT,CASSESRTGEAFF
TRBJ2-3,-,TRBD2,TRBV30,TGTGCCTGGAAAGCGGGAGCGACAGATACGCAGTATTTT,CAWKAGATDTQYF
TRBJ2-5,-,-,TRBV20-1,TGCAGTGCTAGAACGGGGGCTAGCGGAGGATATAAACAAGAGACCCAGTACTTC,CSARTGASGGYKQETQYF
TRBJ2-3,many,TRBD2,TRBV29-1,TGCAGCGTGGGGACTAGCGGGATGATAGATACGCAGTATTTT,CSVGTSGMIDTQYF
TRBJ2-1,-,-,TRBV11-2,TGTGCCAGCAGCTTCCAGTTGAACTCCTACAATGAGCAGTTCTTC,CASSFQLNSYNEQFF
TRBJ1-1,-,-,TRBV6-1,TGTGCCAGCAGTGGGCCGTTGGGGAAAAGCACTGAAGCTTTCTTT,CASSGPLGKSTEAFF
TRBJ2-1,few,TRBD2,TRBV18,TGTGCCAGCTCACCAAGAGCGGGAGTGGTTCAGAATGAGCAGTTCTTC,CASSPRAGVVQNEQFF